These 18 T cell receptor beta chains came from one sample sequenced in a study of identical twins. MiXCR was run by TCRdb on the 5' RACE reads, yielding one entry per CDR3 protein. The data hold a few hundred thousand distinct CDR3 sequences, with approximately 9.6% observed a single time. The sample also formed part of further work on yellow fever vaccine responses in identical twins.

Input material: PBMCs. The receptor source for this set is a woman younger than 30 in good health.

This clonotype was detected a few times. The J gene is TRBJ2-3, the V gene TRBV5-1, with a weak D call TRBD2 (6 bases). CDR1 and CDR2 from the germline V gene are SGHRS and YFSETQ. This CDR3 has 15 residues. Between the trimmed V and J ends, which lost 1 base and 2 bases, there was a span of 11 bases. CDR3 amino acids: CASSLSRRVTDTQYF. CDR3 nucleotide sequence: TGCGCCAGCAGCTTGAGCCGGAGGGTCACAGATACGCAGTATTTT. The full variable domain, completed using reference TRBV5-1 and TRBJ2-3, is KAGVTQTPRYLIKTRGQQVTLSCSPISGHRSVSWYQQTPGQGLQFLFEYFSETQRNKGNFPGRFSGRQFSNSRSEMNVSTLELGDSALYLCASSLSRRVTDTQYFGPGTRLTVL.

In its sample, this clonotype was seen a few times. The gene calls are TRBV5-1 and TRBJ1-2, with 7 bases identical to TRBD1. The germline CDR1 and CDR2 sequences are SGHRS and YFSETQ. Unmatched junction bases numbered 4, after V lost 0 bases and J lost 2 bases. This CDR3 comprises 15 residues. As DNA, the CDR3 is TGCGCCAGCAGCTTGGGTGTACAGGGGAACTATGGCTACACCTTC. Protein: CASSLGVQGNYGYTF.

This chain links TRBV5-6 with TRBJ2-1; 12 bases align to TRBD2. This CDR3 region has 20 residues. V lost 3 bases and J lost 0; bases outside the gene matches: 13. The V gene's germline CDR1 is SGHDT and CDR2 YYEEEE. This CDR3 is CASSSPGRLAGVYSYNEQFF. The CDR3 DNA reads TGTGCCAGCAGCTCCCCCGGGCGACTAGCGGGAGTATACTCCTACAATGAGCAGTTCTTC.

This clonotype was counted only a few times. The V call is TRBV6-5, the J call TRBJ2-5, with TRBD1 matching 9 bases. With 2 bases clipped from V and 4 bases from J, the junction kept 2 bases outside the gene matches. Germline V gene lookup returns CDR1 MNHEY and CDR2 SVGAGI. CDR3 length equals 14 residues. CDR3: CASSYGTGIETQYF. CDR3 DNA: TGTGCCAGCAGTTACGGGACAGGGATAGAGACCCAGTACTTC.

There are a few counts of this clonotype. This chain connects TRBV11-2 to TRBJ2-1; TRBD2 might be the D (6 bases). Trimming took off 5 bases at V and 8 bases at J, with 19 bases between the two ends. CDR1 is SGHAT and CDR2 is FQNNGV in the germline V gene. This CDR3 has 15 residues. Here the CDR3 reads CASSETRTTIDEQFF. CDR3 nucleotides: TGTGCCAGCAGCGAGACGAGGACTACGATTGATGAGCAGTTCTTC.

At least ten counts were recorded for this clonotype. This sequence joins TRBV7-2 and TRBJ2-5; D is ambiguous. Germline CDR1 and CDR2: SGHTA and FQGNSA. Trimming took off 0 bases at V and 4 bases at J, with 9 bases between the two ends. CDR3 length equals 14 residues. CDR3 in DNA: TGTGCCAGCAGCTTAGCGAATGATGGAGAGACCCAGTACTTC. It specifies CASSLANDGETQYF.

This clonotype has a handful of counts. The rearrangement links TRBV15 to TRBJ2-1; 9 bases line up with TRBD2. Germline V gives CDR1 LNHNV, CDR2 YYDKDF (reference sequence). This CDR3 has 15 amino acids. Trimming cost V 0 bases and J 8 bases; bases outside gene matches: 5. In nucleotides, the CDR3 is TGTGCCACCAGCAGAGAAGGCGGGGGGGCCCATGAGCAGTTCTTC. It specifies CATSREGGGAHEQFF.

V gene TRBV7-9 combines with J gene TRBJ2-7, with a weak D call TRBD1 (6 bases). Looked up from germline, CDR1 is SEHNR and CDR2 is FQNEAQ (reference sequence). V lost 3 bases and J lost 5, with 11 bases in between. This CDR3 contains 13 residues. The CDR3 DNA is TGTGCCAGCAGCTTGGAACAGGGAAACGAGCAGTACTTC. This translates into CASSLEQGNEQYF.

This clonotype was seen more than once but under ten times. This CDR3 reads CASSKGEGRETQYF. Here the CDR3 DNA reads TGTGCCAGCAGCAAAGGGGAGGGTCGAGAGACCCAGTACTTC. The chain joins TRBV21-1 to TRBJ2-5; the D call of TRBD2 is as the table states it, not checked on the DNA. TRBV21-1 is tagged as a pseudogene. The CDR3 covers 14 residues.

Only a few counts were recorded for this clonotype. The chain couples TRBV28 to TRBJ2-1; 11 nucleotides align to TRBD2. The CDR3 sequence is 14 residues long. V dropped 3 bases and J dropped 9; count of bases not matched to a gene: 4. Per the germline V gene, CDR1 is MDHEN and CDR2 is SYDVKM. CDR3 sequence (DNA): TGTGCCAGCAGTTTGACTAGCGGGATGAGTGAGCAGTTCTTC. Encoded protein: CASSLTSGMSEQFF.

This clonotype has more than one count but fewer than ten. V is TRBV20-1 and J is TRBJ2-7; maybe TRBD1 (6 bases). V shed 3 bases and J shed 0 bases, with 21 bases lying between them. The CDR3 covers 17 residues. Germline V gene data show CDR1 as DFQATT and CDR2 as SNEGSKA (reference sequence). The CDR3 region has the DNA TGCAGTGCTAGGTTAGACTGGACAGCGGATCCCTCCTACGAGCAGTACTTC. This translates into CSARLDWTADPSYEQYF.

The chain combines TRBV3-1 with TRBJ2-3; D possibly corresponds to TRBD1 (5 bases). The CDR3 covers 12 residues. V shed 6 bases and J shed 13 bases, with 17 bases lying between them. CDR1 and CDR2 (germline): LGHDT, YNNKEL (reference sequence). The CDR3: CASSHGTAQEYF. Written as DNA, the CDR3 is TGTGCCAGCAGTCACGGTACCGCACAGGAGTATTTT.

This clonotype was seen many times. V and J are TRBV5-5 and TRBJ2-7; D possibly matches TRBD1 or TRBD2 (5 bases each). The ends were cut back, 4 bases at V and 0 bases at J, with 11 bases in the middle. Germline values: CDR1 SGHKS, CDR2 YYEKEE (reference sequence). This CDR3 is 14 amino acids long. This CDR3 reads CASSNAGASYEQYF. In nucleotides, the CDR3 is TGTGCCAGCAGCAACGCCGGGGCCTCCTACGAGCAGTACTTC.

The V gene is TRBV6-2 or TRBV6-3, the J gene TRBJ2-1; 9 bases fit TRBD2. V shed 5 bases, J shed 0 bases, and the junction held 5 bases outside the gene matches. Germline V CDR1 and CDR2: MNHEY, SVGEGT. The CDR3 has 16 amino acids. In DNA form, the CDR3 reads TGTGCCAGCAGTCATCGACTAGCGGACTCCTACAATGAGCAGTTCTTC. Its protein product is CASSHRLADSYNEQFF.

The sample holds a few counts of this clonotype. The CDR3 sequence: CASSHRLAGGNTGELFF. In DNA, the CDR3 is TGCGCCAGCAGCCACCGGCTAGCGGGAGGGAACACCGGGGAGCTGTTTTTT. This rearrangement joins TRBV4-1 to TRBJ2-2, with TRBD2 matching 11 bases. Germline CDR1 MGHRA, CDR2 YSYEKL. Trimming at V came to 3 bases and at J to 1 base, leaving 4 bases not matched to a gene. This CDR3 is built from 17 residues.

The DNA of the CDR3 is TGTGCCAGCACCCCCGGAGGAGGCCGTAGCTCCTACGAGCAGTACTTC. Translating gives CASTPGGGRSSYEQYF. The gene calls are TRBV6-1 and TRBJ2-7; TRBD2 is a possible D gene (5 bases). Germline assignment: CDR1 MNHNS and CDR2 SASEGT. The CDR3 length is 16 residues. Trimming removed 7 bases from V and 0 bases from J, with 19 bases in between.

This clonotype was seen many times. The V and J genes are TRBV9 and TRBJ2-7, with D perhaps TRBD1 (6 bases). The CDR3 runs 15 residues. CDR1 SGDLS and CDR2 YYNGEE come from the germline V gene. V lost 0 bases to trimming and J lost 4 bases, with 14 bases between them. Written as DNA, the CDR3 is TGTGCCAGCAGCGTAGGAATGGCAGGGGTTTACGAGCAGTACTTC. This gives the protein CASSVGMAGVYEQYF.

The table lists this clonotype with a few counts. The gene calls are TRBV6-1 and TRBJ2-1; TRBD2 matches 7 bases. Looked up from germline, CDR1 is MNHNS and CDR2 is SASEGT. The CDR3 covers 18 residues. V shed 6 bases, J shed 4 bases, and the junction held 18 bases outside the gene matches. The CDR3 is CASRGLGVGGPRYNEQFF. CDR3 nucleotides: TGTGCCAGCAGAGGATTAGGTGTGGGAGGGCCAAGATACAATGAGCAGTTCTTC.